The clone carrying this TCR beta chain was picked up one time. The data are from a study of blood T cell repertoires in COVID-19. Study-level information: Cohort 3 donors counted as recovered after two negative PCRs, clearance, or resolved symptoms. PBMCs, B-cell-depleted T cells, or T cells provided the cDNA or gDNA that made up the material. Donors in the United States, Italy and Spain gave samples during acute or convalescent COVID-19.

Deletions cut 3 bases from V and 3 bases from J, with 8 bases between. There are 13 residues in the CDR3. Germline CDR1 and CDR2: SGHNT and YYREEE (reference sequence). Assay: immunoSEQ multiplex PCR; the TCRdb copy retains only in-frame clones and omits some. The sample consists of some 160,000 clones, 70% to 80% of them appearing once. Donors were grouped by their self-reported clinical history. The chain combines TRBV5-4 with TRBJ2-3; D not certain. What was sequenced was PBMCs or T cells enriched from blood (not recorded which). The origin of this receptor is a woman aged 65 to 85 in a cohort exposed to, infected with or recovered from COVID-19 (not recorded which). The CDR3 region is CASSWFGTDTQYF. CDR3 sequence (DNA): TGTGCCAGCAGCTGGTTCGGGACAGATACGCAGTATTTT. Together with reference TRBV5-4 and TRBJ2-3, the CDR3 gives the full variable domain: ETGVTQSPTHLIKTRGQQVTLRCSSQSGHNTVSWYQQALGQGPQFIFQYYREEENGRGNFPPRFSGLQFPNYSSELNVNALELDDSALYLCASSWFGTDTQYFGPGTRLTVL.